A selection of T cell receptor beta chains follows, all from one sample in a study of cytomegalovirus exposure and HLA in healthy donors. The protocol was immunoSEQ multiplex PCR, while the TCRdb copy is restricted to in-frame clones and leaves out a portion. The sample comprises approximately 290,000 clones, roughly 80% of which are singletons, and about 0.3% rests with the top ten. Specimen: PBMCs. The origin of the receptors is a girl aged 2 to 9 in good health and CMV-seronegative. CDR3s include the opening cysteine and the closing phenylalanine or tryptophan. Fields, in order: D gene, J gene, V gene, clone size, CDR3 DNA, CDR3 protein. The D gene is left open where the match is weak. Only some rows state a clone size, as once, few, many or a class for expanded clones.

NA,TRBJ2-5,TRBV5-1,once,TGCGCCAGCAGCTTGATCAGGGCGCAACAAGAGACCCAGTACTTC,CASSLIRAQQETQYF
TRBD1,TRBJ2-1,TRBV7-9,NA,TGTGCCATCGAGACAGGGAGCTCCTACAATGAGCAGTTCTTC,CAIETGSSYNEQFF
TRBD1,TRBJ1-2,TRBV9,once,TGTGCCAGCAGCGGACTAGGACAGGGGCTGCGAGGCTACACCTTC,CASSGLGQGLRGYTF
NA,TRBJ2-7,TRBV30,NA,TGTGCCTGGAGTGACCAGCGGGCCCACCCTCTCGAGCAGTACTTC,CAWSDQRAHPLEQYF
TRBD1,TRBJ2-7,TRBV29-1,NA,TGCAGCGTTGGGGACAGGCTGAATCTCGAGCAGTACTTC,CSVGDRLNLEQYF
TRBD2,TRBJ2-3,TRBV2,NA,TGTGCCAGCAGTTCCGGGACTAGCGGAACAGATACGCAGTATTTT,CASSSGTSGTDTQYF
TRBD1,TRBJ1-5,TRBV28,NA,TGTGCCAGCAGATTAGCCCGGACAGGGGGCAATCAGCCCCAGCATTTT,CASRLARTGGNQPQHF
NA,TRBJ1-2,TRBV7-3,once,TGTGCCAGCAGCTTAATTCGCAGGGCCTATGGCTACACCTTC,CASSLIRRAYGYTF
TRBD1,TRBJ1-4,TRBV28,NA,TGTGCCAGCAGTTCTCCCTCAGGGCAGGGGGCTAATAAACTGTTTTTT,CASSSPSGQGANKLFF
NA,TRBJ2-1,TRBV10-3,few,TGTGCCATCAGGCCGGGCGGGATATACAATGAGCAGTTCTTC,CAIRPGGIYNEQFF
TRBD2,TRBJ2-3,TRBV18,NA,TGTGCCAGCTCACCATCGGGAGGGTCTACCACAGATACGCAGTATTTT,CASSPSGGSTTDTQYF
NA,TRBJ1-5,TRBV4-1,few,TGCGCCAGCAGCCGTCGGGGGGGCCCATCTCAGCCCCAGCATTTT,CASSRRGGPSQPQHF
TRBD1,TRBJ2-5,TRBV30,NA,TGTGCCTGGAGTGGGGCCCCGGGACAGGGGCAAGAGACCCAGTACTTC,CAWSGAPGQGQETQYF
TRBD1,TRBJ1-2,TRBV14,NA,TGTGCCAGCAGCCTCAGCTTTATCGGCAGGGGGTATGGCTACACCTTC,CASSLSFIGRGYGYTF
NA,TRBJ1-1,TRBV14,NA,TGTGCCAGCAGCCAAGTCGGACGGGAAACCACTGAAGCTTTCTTT,CASSQVGRETTEAFF
TRBD1,TRBJ2-7,TRBV30,NA,TGTGCCTTTCCCCGGACAGGTTCCTACGAGCAGTACTTC,CAFPRTGSYEQYF
NA,TRBJ1-6,TRBV5-6,NA,TGTGCCAGCAGCAACAGGGTTAGGGAAGGTTCACCCCTCCACTTT,CASSNRVREGSPLHF
NA,TRBJ2-3,TRBV14,NA,TGTGCCAGCAGCCCACTGGTAACAGATACGCAGTATTTT,CASSPLVTDTQYF
TRBD2,TRBJ2-5,TRBV4-2,NA,TGTGCCAGCAGCCGCCTCTCCTTAGCGGGGGTTTCAGAGACCCAGTACTTC,CASSRLSLAGVSETQYF
NA,TRBJ1-2,TRBV6-4,NA,TGTGCCATGCGGGGGGAAATGGGGGGCTACACCTTC,CAMRGEMGGYTF
NA,TRBJ2-1,TRBV5-6,NA,TGTGCCAGGGGCCGGACAGAGCAGTTCTTC,CARGRTEQFF
NA,TRBJ1-5,TRBV6-1,NA,TGTGCCAGCAGTTCCTCGACGGGTAAGCCCCAGCATTTT,CASSSSTGKPQHF
TRBD1,TRBJ1-2,TRBV7-8,NA,TGTGCCAGCAGCCCCGGGGACAGGGGTAACTATGGCTACACCTTC,CASSPGDRGNYGYTF
NA,TRBJ1-2,TRBV19,NA,TGTGCCAGTAGTATATTGCAGGACAGATCCTATGGCTACACCTTC,CASSILQDRSYGYTF
NA,TRBJ1-2,TRBV5-1,NA,TGCGCCAGCAGCTGGCGCGGGGGCGGCTACACCTTC,CASSWRGGGYTF
NA,TRBJ1-1,TRBV7-9,NA,TGTGCCAGCAGCTCCTCAGTGAACACTGAAGCTTTCTTT,CASSSSVNTEAFF
TRBD2,TRBJ2-1,TRBV10-1,NA,TGCGCCAGCAAAATCAGACTAGCGGGAGGGTACAATGAGCAGTTCTTC,CASKIRLAGGYNEQFF
NA,TRBJ2-1,TRBV6-6,NA,TGTGCCACCCATCCAGAACAGACGTACAATGAGCAGTTCTTC,CATHPEQTYNEQFF
NA,TRBJ2-2,TRBV9,NA,TGTGCCAGCAGCGTAGGAGTTATCGGGGAGCTGTTTTTT,CASSVGVIGELFF
TRBD1,TRBJ1-4,TRBV29-1,NA,TGCAGCGTTCAGGGGGCATATAATGAAAAACTGTTTTTT,CSVQGAYNEKLFF
TRBD1,TRBJ2-1,TRBV28,NA,TGTGCCAGCAGTATTGCCTCCTCGACAGGGATAGTAGAGCAGTTCTTC,CASSIASSTGIVEQFF